This TCR beta chain was identified during a study of blood T cell repertoires in COVID-19. Study in general: COVID-19 samples collected from the United States, Italy and Spain covered acute and convalescent phases. PBMCs, B-cell-depleted T cells, or T cells were the source of the cDNA or gDNA that made up the material.

The CDR3 sequence is 15 residues long. Germline V gene data show CDR1 as MGHRA and CDR2 as YSYEKL. V shed 5 bases and J 0 bases; nucleotides not matched to a gene: 7. Authors' analysis steps: Reference gene primer amplification gave nucleated cell count estimates. TCRdb's table, derived via immunoSEQ multiplex PCR, lists solely in-frame clones and lacks some. V and J calls and clone size are those listed in that table; D and trimming were worked out from the DNA. The table lists under 15,000 clones, roughly 84% of them singletons, with more than 20% in the top ten. Sample: peripheral blood. This chain connects TRBV4-1 to TRBJ2-7; 7 bases fit TRBD1. This sequence was found in a man aged 35-49 years with active or convalescent COVID-19. CDR3 nucleotides: TGCGCCAGCAGCGCCCGGGACAGTTACTCCTACGAGCAGTACTTC. Translation: CASSARDSYSYEQYF.